This T cell receptor (beta chain) comes out of a study of T cell repertoires in cytomegalovirus infection. Study-wide results and limits: The response measured ex vivo was dominated by TCR beta clonotypes (HLA-C-restricted and CMV-specific).

Notes on this clonotype: Its cognate antigen is unknown.

CDR1 is SNHLY and CDR2 is FYNNEI in the germline V gene. V lost 3 bases and J 6 bases, leaving 9 bases between the germline ends. The CDR3 consists of 13 residues. In TCRdb, the reads were re-called with MiXCR into one record per CDR3 protein. The top ten hold 9.5% to 15% of the sample, which has 800,000 to 950,000 distinct CDR3 sequences, roughly 33% seen once. This chain uses TRBV2 with TRBJ1-5; D unresolved. This receptor was identified in a human donor in good health (CMV status not recorded). Some clones in this sample may be carry-over from other donors' samples. The source was cultured CD8+ T cells from PBMCs, collected from culture after CMV antigen stimulation. The CDR3 loop reads CASSDGDVQPQHF. The CDR3 coding sequence is TGTGCCAGCAGTGATGGGGATGTTCAGCCCCAGCATTTT.